This record looks at one T cell receptor beta chain sequence and its context. Its antigen is undetermined. The data originate from a study of OX40 agonist ivuxolimab in advanced cancers. Study-level findings and limits: Also showing low normalized T-cell clonal expansion were some of the nonresponders. Relative to CD4+, CD8+ T cells held more expanded clones on average. At doses 0.1 to 3.0 mg/kg, CD4+ and CD8+ clones expanded.

The CDR3 has 14 amino acids. Per the germline V gene, CDR1 is SEHNR and CDR2 is FQNEAQ (reference sequence). J was trimmed by 6 bases and V by 1 base; bases with no gene match: 3. Here immunoSEQ multiplex PCR was the method, and the copy in TCRdb shows in-frame clones only, minus some. Of about 73,000 clones in the sample, about 80% were seen once. Sequenced here: CD4+ or CD8+ T cells sorted from blood, sampled in a trial of the OX40 agonist ivuxolimab. The TCR was taken from an adult with an advanced solid tumor such as melanoma, head and neck, liver or kidney cancer. The chain has TRBV7-9 and TRBJ2-1; 7 bases align to TRBD1. The CDR3 nucleotides read TGTGCCAGCAGCTTAGGACCAGGGGGCAATGAGCAGTTCTTC. Translating it yields CASSLGPGGNEQFF.